What follows is one TCR beta chain and its context. Each recovered donor of Cohort 3 presented with two negative PCRs, clearance, or symptom resolution. Germline V CDR1 and CDR2: SEHNR, FQNEAQ (reference sequence). This CDR3 spans 18 amino acids. V lost 5 bases and J lost 5; bases outside the gene matches: 15. These data belong to a study of blood T cell repertoires in COVID-19. Generated by immunoSEQ multiplex PCR, the TCRdb table keeps only in-frame clones and is missing some. This table holds a few hundred thousand clones, about 85% found once. The rearrangement links TRBV7-9 to TRBJ1-6; 7 bases align to TRBD1. The sequencing sample was made of PBMCs or T cells enriched from blood (not recorded which). This clonotype originated in a woman aged 25-40 years who had recovered from COVID-19. The CDR3 sequence: CASSRKGALKSHNSPLHF. The CDR3 DNA follows: TGTGCCAGCAGCCGTAAGGGGGCTCTCAAATCACATAATTCACCCCTCCACTTT.